This T cell receptor beta chain was retrieved from a study of CD8+ T cells in alopecia areata. Study-wide background: The study gave tofacitinib for 6 to 18 months, then 6 months off drug. Affected scalp percentage set treated patients' severity scores.

Sequencing templates came from extracted RNA that was reverse transcribed into cDNA. The method was immunoSEQ multiplex PCR; TCRdb's version includes in-frame clones alone and lacks a portion of them. In the table there are some 80,000 clones, approximately 70% of which are singletons. Documented treatment: oral pan-JAK inhibitor, 5-10 mg twice daily. The CDR3 has 15 residues. V was trimmed by 0 bases and J by 1 base, leaving 7 bases between them. CDR1 LGHNA and CDR2 YSLEER come from the germline V gene. This clone was counted a single time. Antigen specificity is unknown. General study findings and limits: Many expanded lesional clones remained in scalp and blood on tofacitinib.

Here the sequenced sample was CD8+ T cells sorted from blood, taken at week 24, from a patient treated with tofacitinib. This sequence originates from a human donor with alopecia areata. This chain links TRBV4-3 with TRBJ1-5; no reliable D call. The CDR3, as DNA: TGCGCCAGCAGCCAAGACCGCGTAAGCAATCAGCCCCAGCATTTT. Protein sequence: CASSQDRVSNQPQHF.